The clone carrying this TCR beta chain was counted at least ten times. Its antigen is not known. The length of the CDR3 is 16 residues. V gave up 5 bases and J gave up 1 base; unmatched junction bases: 6. Germline-derived CDR1 and CDR2 are WNHNN and SYGVQD (reference sequence). These data are taken from a study of human T cells and chemical hapten exposure. Study in general: Small differences in pooled library volume mainly drove the variation in TCR yields per sample.

Time point of the sample: pre-sensitization, week 0. Specified treatment: therapeutic diphenylcyclopropenone sensitization with weekly scalp DPC. Before extraction, the whole blood was not fractionated, and total RNA was taken from it. General study points: Those TCRs sitting above 1 in 1000 frequency stayed the same with DPC sensitization. Controls formed significantly fewer large CDR3 similarity clusters than expanded TCRs did.

TCRdb recomputed calls from the RACE reads with MiXCR, one row per CDR3 protein. The table shows under 40,000 distinct CDR3 sequences, with 10% occurring only once. The TCR sequence derives from a man aged 50-59 years with alopecia areata. Some clones in this sample may be carry-over from other donors' samples. Sequenced material: whole blood, taken in connection with sensitization to the hapten diphenylcyclopropenone (DPC). The V call is TRBV10-1, the J call TRBJ2-7, with 12 bases lining up with TRBD2. The CDR3 loop is CASSLTSGRNSYEQYF. The CDR3 DNA reads as TGCGCCAGCAGTTTAACTAGCGGGAGGAATTCCTACGAGCAGTACTTC.